Included here is one T cell receptor (beta chain) sequence, with context. This sample is part of a study of blood T cell repertoires in COVID-19. The wider study: Donors in the United States, Italy and Spain gave samples during acute or convalescent COVID-19.

Profiling relied on immunoSEQ multiplex PCR, and the TCRdb table lists in-frame clones only, not all of them. The top ten hold 10% of the sample, which has some 16,000 clones, approximately 90% seen once. The CDR3 runs 15 residues. V was trimmed by 2 bases and J by 8 bases, leaving 16 bases between them. Germline CDR1 SGHTA, CDR2 FQGNSA. This TCR was sampled from a man older than 75 with acute or convalescent COVID-19. The chain recombines TRBV7-2 with TRBJ1-3, with TRBD1 as a possible D gene (5 bases). The specimen was peripheral blood. The CDR3 here is CASSLYRSTVYTIYF. The CDR3 DNA reads as TGTGCCAGCAGCTTATACAGGTCGACGGTGTACACCATATATTTT.